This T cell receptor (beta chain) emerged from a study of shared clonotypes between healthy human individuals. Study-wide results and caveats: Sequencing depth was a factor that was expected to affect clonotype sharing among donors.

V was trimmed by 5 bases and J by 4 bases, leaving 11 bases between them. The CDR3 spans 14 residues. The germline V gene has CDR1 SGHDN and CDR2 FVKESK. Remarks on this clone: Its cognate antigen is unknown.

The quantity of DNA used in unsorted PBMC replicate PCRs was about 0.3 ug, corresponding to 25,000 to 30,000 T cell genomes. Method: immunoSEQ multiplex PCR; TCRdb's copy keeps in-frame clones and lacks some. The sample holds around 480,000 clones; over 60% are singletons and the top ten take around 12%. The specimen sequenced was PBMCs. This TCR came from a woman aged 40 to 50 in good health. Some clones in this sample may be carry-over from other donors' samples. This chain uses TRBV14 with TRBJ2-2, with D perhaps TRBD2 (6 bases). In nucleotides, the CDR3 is TGTGCCAGCAGCTGGGACTTACGCACCGGGGAGCTGTTTTTT. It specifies CASSWDLRTGELFF.